This TCR beta chain was observed in a study of neurological immune-mediated disorders. TCRdb passed the 5' RACE reads through MiXCR, listing each CDR3 protein once. The table shows about 40,000 distinct CDR3 sequences, with 2% to 3% occurring only once. Germline V gene lookup returns CDR1 MNHEY and CDR2 SMNVEV (reference sequence). The J segment lost 7 bases and the V segment lost 0 bases, leaving 8 bases of the junction unmatched. The CDR3 consists of 15 residues. This clonotype was detected many times. The sequenced material came from PBMCs. The clonotype was recovered from a man aged 45-65 years with multiple sclerosis. The rearrangement uses TRBV27 and TRBJ2-7, with 8 bases lining up with TRBD1. This CDR3 is CASSLSINRGTEQYF. In nucleotides, the CDR3 is TGTGCCAGCAGTTTATCGATAAACAGGGGGACGGAGCAGTACTTC.